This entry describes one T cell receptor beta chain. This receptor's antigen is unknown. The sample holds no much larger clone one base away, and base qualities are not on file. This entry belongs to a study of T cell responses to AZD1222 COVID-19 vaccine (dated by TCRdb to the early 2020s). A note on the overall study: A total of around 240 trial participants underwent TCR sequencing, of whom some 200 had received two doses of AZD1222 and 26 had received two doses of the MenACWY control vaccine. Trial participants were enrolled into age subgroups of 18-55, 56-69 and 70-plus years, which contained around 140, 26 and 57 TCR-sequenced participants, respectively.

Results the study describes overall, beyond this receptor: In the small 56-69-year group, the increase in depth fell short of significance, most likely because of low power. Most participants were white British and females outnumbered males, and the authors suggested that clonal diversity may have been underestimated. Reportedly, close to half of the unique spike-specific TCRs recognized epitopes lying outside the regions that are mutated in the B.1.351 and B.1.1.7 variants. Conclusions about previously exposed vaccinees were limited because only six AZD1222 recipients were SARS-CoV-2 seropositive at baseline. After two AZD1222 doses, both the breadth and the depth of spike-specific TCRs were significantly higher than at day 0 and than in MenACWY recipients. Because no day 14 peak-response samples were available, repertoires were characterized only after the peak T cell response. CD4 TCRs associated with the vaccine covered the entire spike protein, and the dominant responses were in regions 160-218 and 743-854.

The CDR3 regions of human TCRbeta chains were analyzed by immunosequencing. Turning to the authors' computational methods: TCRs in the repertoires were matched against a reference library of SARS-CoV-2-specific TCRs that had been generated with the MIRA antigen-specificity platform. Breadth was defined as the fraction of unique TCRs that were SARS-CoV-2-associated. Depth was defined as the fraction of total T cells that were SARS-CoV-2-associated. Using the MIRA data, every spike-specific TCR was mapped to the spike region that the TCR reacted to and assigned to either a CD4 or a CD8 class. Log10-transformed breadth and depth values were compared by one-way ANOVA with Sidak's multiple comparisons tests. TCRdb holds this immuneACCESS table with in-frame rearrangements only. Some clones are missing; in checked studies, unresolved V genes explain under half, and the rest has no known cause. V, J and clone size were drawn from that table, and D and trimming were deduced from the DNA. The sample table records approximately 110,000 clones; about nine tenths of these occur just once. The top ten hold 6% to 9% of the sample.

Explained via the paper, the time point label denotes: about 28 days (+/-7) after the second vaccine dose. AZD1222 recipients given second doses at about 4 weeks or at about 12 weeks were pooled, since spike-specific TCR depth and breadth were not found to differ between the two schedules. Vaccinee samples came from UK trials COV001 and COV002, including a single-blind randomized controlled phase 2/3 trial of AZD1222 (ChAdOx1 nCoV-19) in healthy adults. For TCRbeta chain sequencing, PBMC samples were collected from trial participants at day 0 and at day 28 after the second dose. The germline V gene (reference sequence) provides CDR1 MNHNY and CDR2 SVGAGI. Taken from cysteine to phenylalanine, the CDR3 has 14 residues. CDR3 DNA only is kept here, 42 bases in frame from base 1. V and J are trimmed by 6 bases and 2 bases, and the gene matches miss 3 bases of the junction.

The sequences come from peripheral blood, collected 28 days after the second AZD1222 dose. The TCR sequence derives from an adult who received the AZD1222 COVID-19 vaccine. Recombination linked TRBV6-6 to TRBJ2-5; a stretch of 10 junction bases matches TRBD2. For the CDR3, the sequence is CASRPTSGQETQYF. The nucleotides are TGTGCCAGCAGGCCGACTAGCGGGCAAGAGACCCAGTACTTC.